The clone carrying this T cell receptor beta chain was found many times. The data were taken from a study of Graves' ophthalmopathy and Graves' hyperthyroidism. J gave up 0 bases and V 3 bases, and 6 bases lay outside the gene matches. The germline gives CDR1 MNHEY, CDR2 SMNVEV (reference sequence). The CDR3 loop spans 17 amino acids. Investigators amplified TCR beta CDR3 regions from RNA transcripts. HTBI primers served in a first-round RT-PCR, which a second-round multiplex PCR followed. TCRdb reanalysed the multiplex PCR reads using MiXCR and keeps one entry per CDR3 protein. The table lists a few hundred thousand distinct CDR3 sequences, roughly 20% of them singletons.

The sequence came from a woman younger than 35 with stable Graves' hyperthyroidism. The sample was peripheral blood. The chain links TRBV27 to TRBJ2-7; 12 positions agree with TRBD2. DNA for the CDR3: TGTGCCAGCAGTTTGCTAGCGGGAGGGCAACGCTCCTACGAGCAGTACTTC. Protein sequence: CASSLLAGGQRSYEQYF.